Sequencing of this T cell receptor (beta chain) was carried out in a study of T cell responses to AZD1222 COVID-19 vaccine. Overall study results and limits: Scientists sampled the repertoires only once the peak T cell response had passed. Donors, mostly white British, included more females; clonal diversity was possibly underestimated. Spike-specific TCR breadth and depth rose after two AZD1222 doses. As reported, nearly half of all spike-specific TCRs target variant regions that are unmutated.

As to this clone: Its antigen remains unidentified.

Sequenced by immunoSEQ multiplex PCR; TCRdb stores in-frame clones only, minus some. Altogether just over 95,000 clones are present, roughly nine tenths being singletons, with the ten largest covering 3.5% to 4.5%. The germline gives CDR1 SNHLY, CDR2 FYNNEI. The CDR3 has 15 amino acids. Trimming left V 6 bases short and J 0 bases short, with 15 bases between. The source of this sequence is an adult in good health. The chain has TRBV2 and TRBJ2-7, with a possible D match to TRBD1 (6 bases). Material: peripheral blood, obtained on day 0 of AZD1222 vaccination. CDR3 nucleotides: TGTGCCAGCAGCGCAACAGGGACGAGCTCCTACGAGCAGTACTTC. Its translation: CASSATGTSSYEQYF.